This T cell receptor beta chain was sequenced for a study of cytomegalovirus exposure and HLA in healthy donors. Study-wide background: Unique TCR beta sequences numbering 95 million to 130 million came from around 180 million T cells in an earlier analysis. HLA-typed donors were the source of roughly 85 million unique TCRs held in an early data release.

Healthy bone marrow donors formed the donor group. This clone was counted a single time. Its matching antigen is unknown. PCR was performed using 60 Vbeta and 13 Jbeta primers. Clones were sequenced by immunoSEQ multiplex PCR, and TCRdb holds only the in-frame ones, with some missing. The profile shows around 130,000 clones, roughly 79% of them singletons. CDR3 length: 16 amino acids. The germline CDR1 and CDR2 sequences are MGHRA and YSYEKL. V lost 1 base and J 0 bases, leaving 10 bases between the germline ends. Overall study results and limits: Rarity characterized most TCR sequences, yet some public TCRs appeared in many donors.

This chain connects TRBV4-1 to TRBJ2-1, with a possible D match to TRBD2 (5 bases). The sequence was obtained from a man younger than 45 in good health and CMV-seronegative. The specimen was PBMCs. The DNA for the CDR3 is TGCGCCAGCAGCCAAGCAGCGGCCGGCTCCTACAATGAGCAGTTCTTC. Translated: CASSQAAAGSYNEQFF.